These 20 T cell receptor beta chains share one sample of origin, sequenced in a study of blood T cell repertoires in COVID-19. The assay was immunoSEQ multiplex PCR, and TCRdb's table has in-frame clones only and misses some. The data contain 150,000 to 200,000 clones, approximately 90% of them singletons. The sequencing sample was made of PBMCs or T cells enriched from blood (not recorded which). The source is a woman aged 50 to 60 who had recovered from COVID-19.

V usage is TRBV19 and J usage is TRBJ1-1; 7 bases fit TRBD1. The V and J ends lost 5 bases and 4 bases, in that order; junction bases with no gene match: 4. CDR1 and CDR2 (germline): LNHDA, SQIVND (reference sequence). CDR3 length: 13 residues. The CDR3 is CASSRGGVTEAFF. CDR3 DNA sequence: TGTGCCAGTAGTCGAGGGGGCGTCACTGAAGCTTTCTTT. Supplemented by reference TRBV19 and TRBJ1-1, the full variable domain reads DGGITQSPKYLFRKEGQNVTLSCEQNLNHDAMYWYRQDPGQGLRLIYYSQIVNDFQKGDIAEGYSVSREKKESFPLTVTSAQKNPTAFYLCASSRGGVTEAFFGQGTRLTVV.

This chain joins TRBV6-5 and TRBJ1-2, with unresolved D. Trimming took off 7 bases at V and 5 bases at J, with 14 bases between the two ends. CDR1 MNHEY and CDR2 SVGAGI come from the germline V gene. The CDR3 has 13 residues. The CDR3 DNA sequence: TGTGCCAGCACTCGACCCGGGGTTTATGGCTACACCTTC. It translates to CASTRPGVYGYTF.

The chain employs TRBV6-5 and TRBJ2-7, with TRBD2 identical over 8 bases. Germline assignment: CDR1 MNHEY and CDR2 SVGAGI. The CDR3 length is 15 residues. V lost 9 bases to trimming and J lost 2 bases; unmatched junction nucleotides: 12. CDR3 sequence: CASWSGGGGPYEQYF. In nucleotides, the CDR3 is TGTGCCAGTTGGTCCGGGGGGGGCGGTCCCTACGAGCAGTACTTC.

Comment on this clone: Mismatch with germline at one junction end may stem from a read error. This sequence joins TRBV7-7 and TRBJ2-5, with D possibly being TRBD1 (6 bases). The germline V gene encodes CDR1 SSHAT and CDR2 FNYEAQ (reference sequence). CDR3 size: 15 residues. The CDR3 sequence is CASSLSRRQGETQYF. CDR3 nucleotide sequence: TGTGCTAGCAGCTTGTCGCGGCGCCAGGGGGAGACCCAGTACTTC.

The rearrangement joins TRBV2 to TRBJ2-1, with 12 bases that match TRBD2. Trimming at V came to 2 bases and at J to 3 bases, leaving 2 bases not matched to a gene. Per germline, CDR1 SNHLY and CDR2 FYNNEI. This CDR3 spans 16 amino acids. The CDR3 DNA follows: TGTGCCAGCAGTGAAACTAGCGGGGGGTACTACAATGAGCAGTTCTTC. This sequence encodes CASSETSGGYYNEQFF. The whole variable domain, filled in from reference TRBV2 and TRBJ2-1, reads EPEVTQTPSHQVTQMGQEVILRCVPISNHLYFYWYRQILGQKVEFLVSFYNNEISEKSEIFDDQFSVERPDGSNFTLKIRSTKLEDSAMYFCASSETSGGYYNEQFFGPGTRLTVL.

The V call is TRBV6-2 or TRBV6-3, the J call TRBJ2-2; tentative D call: TRBD2 (5 bases). CDR1 is MNHEY and CDR2 is SVGEGT in the germline V gene. Trimming shortened V by 5 bases and J by 2 bases, and 12 bases separated the two germline ends. The CDR3 extends over 15 amino acids. CDR3 coding DNA: TGTGCCAGCAGTCCATTTGGAGGTAACACCGGGGAGCTGTTTTTT. It specifies CASSPFGGNTGELFF.

The chain links TRBV7-9 to TRBJ1-1; D remains ambiguous. Per germline, CDR1 SEHNR and CDR2 FQNEAQ (reference sequence). The CDR3 runs to 13 residues. Trimming left V 7 bases short and J 1 base short, with 10 bases between. DNA for the CDR3: TGTGCCAGCACCCCCCACAAGAACACTGAAGCTTTCTTT. This gives the protein CASTPHKNTEAFF.

This chain uses TRBV7-2 with TRBJ1-5; 7 bases map to TRBD1. Looked up from germline, CDR1 is SGHTA and CDR2 is FQGNSA. With V trimmed by 8 bases and J by 4 bases, 5 bases remained unmatched. CDR3 length: 13 residues. The CDR3 region is CASGEQGNQPQHF. Written as DNA, the CDR3 is TGTGCCAGCGGGGAACAGGGGAATCAGCCCCAGCATTTT.

The V and J genes are TRBV6-5 and TRBJ1-1; D not resolved. V shed 3 bases and J shed 1 base, with 12 bases lying between them. This CDR3 is built from 15 residues. Germline CDR1 reads MNHEY; CDR2 reads SVGAGI. The CDR3 bases are TGTGCCAGCAGTTATTCGCGAAGCCAGAACACTGAAGCTTTCTTT. Encoded protein: CASSYSRSQNTEAFF.

This chain links TRBV18 with TRBJ2-5; 8 nucleotides match TRBD2. This CDR3 is 14 amino acids long. V dropped 6 bases and J dropped 4; count of bases not matched to a gene: 7. CDR1 is KGHSH and CDR2 is LQKENI in the germline V gene. The CDR3 sequence is CASSQLGGGETQYF. Here the CDR3 DNA reads TGTGCCAGCTCCCAGCTCGGGGGGGGAGAGACCCAGTACTTC.

The chain is built from TRBV5-4 and TRBJ2-5; 9 nucleotides align to TRBD1. The V and J ends lost 3 bases and 2 bases, in that order; junction bases with no gene match: 5. The CDR3 runs to 15 residues. Per germline, CDR1 SGHNT and CDR2 YYREEE (reference sequence). CDR3 residues: CASSSRTGEQETQYF. The DNA for the CDR3 is TGTGCCAGCAGCTCTAGGACAGGGGAGCAAGAGACCCAGTACTTC.

V gene TRBV5-1 combines with J gene TRBJ2-5, with D perhaps matching TRBD1 (5 bases). This CDR3 contains 13 residues. Germline lookup yields CDR1 SGHRS and CDR2 YFSETQ. Trimming removed 0 bases from V and 3 bases from J, with 6 bases in between. The chain's CDR3 is CASSLAGKETQYF. Written as DNA, the CDR3 is TGCGCCAGCAGCTTGGCAGGGAAAGAGACCCAGTACTTC.

The J gene is TRBJ2-4, the V gene TRBV6-2 or TRBV6-3; possibly TRBD2 for D (6 bases). Germline CDR1 is MNHEY and CDR2 is SVGEGT. Trimming pared 1 base from V and 8 bases from J, leaving 15 bases between. This CDR3 contains 15 residues. CDR3 sequence reads: CASSYLGGGRDIQYF. The CDR3 coding sequence is TGTGCCAGCAGTTACTTAGGAGGAGGGAGAGACATTCAGTACTTC.

This clone was picked up a small number of times. The rearrangement links TRBV5-1 to TRBJ2-7; maybe TRBD1 (6 bases). The length of the CDR3 is 15 residues. The V gene lost 0 bases and the J gene lost 1 base, with 11 bases spanning the gap. From germline, CDR1 is SGHRS and CDR2 YFSETQ. The CDR3 sequence is CASSLVPGVSYEQYF. The CDR3 DNA reads TGCGCCAGCAGCTTGGTGCCAGGGGTTTCCTACGAGCAGTACTTC.

This clone is a singleton in its sample. For the CDR3, the DNA is TGTGCCAGCAGTGAAGCGCGCGGGACAGGGGGCTTTAGCTCCTACGAGCAGTACTTC. This codes for CASSEARGTGGFSSYEQYF. The genes are TRBV6-1 and TRBJ2-7; TRBD1 matches 12 bases. The length of the CDR3 is 19 residues. Unmatched junction bases numbered 9, after V lost 0 bases and J lost 0 bases. CDR1 and CDR2 from the germline V gene are MNHNS and SASEGT.

The chain has TRBV7-2 and TRBJ2-7, with TRBD1 matching over 10 bases. The germline CDR1 and CDR2 sequences are SGHTA and FQGNSA. The CDR3 totals 15 residues. Trimming took 5 bases from V and 0 from J; bases not matched to a gene: 4. The CDR3 nucleotides read TGTGCCAGCAGCCCAAGGACAGGGGGCTCCTACGAGCAGTACTTC. It specifies CASSPRTGGSYEQYF.

The chain employs TRBV2 and TRBJ1-6, with a possible D match to TRBD1 (5 bases). The CDR3 has 13 residues. The V end lost 5 bases, the J end lost 7 bases, and 9 bases lay between the germline ends. CDR1 and CDR2 from the germline V gene are SNHLY and FYNNEI. The CDR3 coding sequence is TGTGCCAGCAGTCGGGGGGAGAATTCACCCCTCCACTTT. Its protein product is CASSRGENSPLHF. Filled out from reference TRBV2 and TRBJ1-6, the complete variable domain reads EPEVTQTPSHQVTQMGQEVILRCVPISNHLYFYWYRQILGQKVEFLVSFYNNEISEKSEIFDDQFSVERPDGSNFTLKIRSTKLEDSAMYFCASSRGENSPLHFGNGTRLTVT.

This clone showed up just once. The chain combines TRBV3-1 (or the pseudogene TRBV3-2) with TRBJ2-5, with TRBD1 matching over 10 bases. V gave up 4 bases and J gave up 14 bases; unmatched junction bases: 7. Germline V gene lookup returns CDR1 LGHDT and CDR2 YNNKEL (reference sequence). The CDR3 has 12 amino acids. Here the CDR3 reads CASSPRDRGFYF. The CDR3 DNA reads as TGTGCCAGCAGCCCCCGGGACAGGGGTTTTTACTTC.

This chain connects TRBV5-4 to TRBJ1-2; 11 nucleotides match TRBD1. Germline values: CDR1 SGHNT, CDR2 YYREEE (reference sequence). There are 16 residues in the CDR3. V lost 3 bases to trimming and J lost 5 bases; unmatched junction nucleotides: 9. As DNA, the CDR3 is TGTGCCAGCAGCTGGGGACAGGGGGTTTCTCAATATGGCTACACCTTC. This gives the protein CASSWGQGVSQYGYTF.

The chain is built from TRBV18 and TRBJ2-4, with TRBD1 as a possible D gene (6 bases). CDR1 and CDR2 (germline): KGHSH, LQKENI. The CDR3 has 16 residues. V lost 5 bases and J lost 0, with 14 bases in between. The CDR3 loop is CASSMTGRLAKNIQYF. The DNA for the CDR3 is TGTGCCAGCTCAATGACAGGCCGCTTAGCCAAAAACATTCAGTACTTC.